This TCR beta chain came from a study of vaccination effects on CD4 cells after COVID-19. Study-wide background: Participants were given two doses of BNT162b2 or mRNA-1273 vaccine. Two convalescent donors provided samples 16 days and one week before vaccination.

The data were produced by immunoSEQ multiplex PCR, yet TCRdb's version contains in-frame clones alone and is incomplete. The sample records about 45,000 clones, roughly two thirds being singletons. A remark on this clone: Antigen specificity is unknown.

The trim removed 1 base at V and 3 bases at J, leaving 10 bases unmatched. The CDR3 covers 17 residues. Germline V CDR1 and CDR2: SGHRS, YFSETQ. Antigen-specific CD4+ T cells expanded by the ViraFEST assay with viral peptide pools were then sequenced. Having been cultured for roughly 9 days, the cells underwent CD4+ T cell isolation. PCR showed that the person got SARS-CoV-2 infection at some point between March and December 2020. A few million PBMC per well were cultured with 8.5 to 10 IU/ml IL-2 and about 10 ug/ml peptides. This chain uses TRBV5-1 with TRBJ2-5; 9 bases line up with TRBD2. The sequencing here drew on CD4+ T cells from PBMCs cultured with a peptide pool, taken before COVID-19 vaccination. The TCR comes from a human donor who had a prior SARS-CoV-2 infection. In DNA, the CDR3 is TGCGCCAGCAGCTTGACCAAACTAGCGGGCAAAGAAGAGACCCAGTACTTC. Protein: CASSLTKLAGKEETQYF.